This T cell receptor (beta chain) derives from a study of blood T cells in healthy people across ages. General study findings and limits: There was a strong correlation between TCR beta diversity and naive T cell percentage.

This CDR3 has 12 amino acids. The V gene's germline CDR1 is DFQATT and CDR2 SNEGSKA (reference sequence). The second PCR ran about 6 to 12 cycles with a sample-barcoded 5' primer and J-beta primers. All cDNA molecules were each tagged by a template-switch adaptor with 12 random nucleotides. MiXCR, run by TCRdb on the 5' RACE reads, gives a single entry per CDR3 protein. The sample includes 540,000 or so distinct CDR3 sequences, less than 25% of them seen just once. In regard to this clonotype: Its antigen is unidentified. An end of the junction does not agree with germline; a read error may underlie this.

Extractions gave at least 6 micrograms of total RNA per sample. These same records also appear under a second study, on T cells of mothers and their children.

The clonotype originates from a boy younger than 18 in good health. The sequenced material came from blood. This sequence joins TRBV20-1 and TRBJ1-2; 8 bases agree with TRBD1. CDR3 residues: CSASRDRYGYIF. CDR3 bases: TGCAGTGCTAGCCGGGACAGGTATGGCTACATCTTC.